This passage covers 17 T cell receptor beta chains from one sample sequenced in a study of blood T cell repertoires in COVID-19. Assay: immunoSEQ multiplex PCR; the TCRdb copy retains only in-frame clones and omits some. This sample has 350,000 to 450,000 clones, with under 90% found just once. The sequenced material came from PBMCs or T cells enriched from blood (not recorded which). The source of these receptors is a woman under 40 who had recovered from COVID-19.

The rearrangement uses TRBV19 and TRBJ1-3; no firm D call. Looked up from germline, CDR1 is LNHDA and CDR2 is SQIVND (reference sequence). This CDR3 is 14 amino acids long. V was cut by 3 bases and J by 0 bases, with 6 bases left in between. Written as DNA, the CDR3 is TGTGCCAGTAGTATGTCGTTCTCTGGAAACACCATATATTTT. This codes for CASSMSFSGNTIYF.

The chain is built from TRBV5-1 and TRBJ2-7, with 10 bases aligning to TRBD2. Trimming cost V 4 bases and J 3 bases; bases outside gene matches: 4. The V gene's germline CDR1 is SGHRS and CDR2 YFSETQ. The CDR3 length is 14 residues. DNA for the CDR3: TGCGCCAGCAGCGCCTCTAGCGGGGGCTACGAGCAGTACTTC. This encodes CASSASSGGYEQYF.

This chain uses TRBV2 with TRBJ2-7; D is uncertain. Germline V gives CDR1 SNHLY, CDR2 FYNNEI. V was clipped by 2 bases and J by 0 bases, with 8 bases between them. The CDR3 has 14 amino acids. CDR3 amino acids: CASSESQDSYEQYF. DNA for the CDR3: TGTGCCAGCAGTGAAAGCCAGGACTCCTACGAGCAGTACTTC.

The J gene is TRBJ2-5, the V gene TRBV5-1; 11 positions match TRBD1. Trimming at V came to 4 bases and at J to 5 bases, leaving 4 bases not matched to a gene. Germline CDR1 SGHRS, CDR2 YFSETQ. The CDR3 covers 14 residues. The CDR3 nucleotides read TGCGCCAGCAGCCCCGGACAGGGGGCCGAGACCCAGTACTTC. Its protein product is CASSPGQGAETQYF.

The V and J genes are TRBV18 and TRBJ1-5; D gene uncertain. This CDR3 has 12 residues. The germline V gene has CDR1 KGHSH and CDR2 LQKENI. Between the trimmed V and J ends, which lost 6 bases and 4 bases, there was a span of 7 bases. The CDR3 DNA is TGTGCCAGCTCGGGCGGGAATCAGCCCCAGCATTTT. Translating gives CASSGGNQPQHF.

V usage is TRBV5-1 and J usage is TRBJ1-2; 11 bases match TRBD1. J was trimmed by 4 bases and V by 0 bases; bases with no gene match: 11. There are 18 residues in the CDR3. Germline V gene lookup returns CDR1 SGHRS and CDR2 YFSETQ. In DNA, the CDR3 is TGCGCCAGCAGCTTGGCCGGACAGGGGGCAGGAGAAATCTATGGCTACACCTTC. Encoded protein: CASSLAGQGAGEIYGYTF.

This clone was seen ten or more times. V is TRBV2 and J is TRBJ1-1; D is ambiguous. Trimming stripped 6 bases from V and 2 bases from J, with 13 bases between. The germline gives CDR1 SNHLY, CDR2 FYNNEI. The CDR3 sequence is 14 residues long. The CDR3 DNA reads TGTGCCAGCAGCCTCACCGGGAGTAACACTGAAGCTTTCTTT. Translating gives CASSLTGSNTEAFF.

The chain is built from TRBV4-3 and TRBJ1-2; possibly TRBD1 for D (5 bases). In germline, CDR1 is LGHNA, CDR2 YSLEER. V was cut by 0 bases and J by 2 bases, with 13 bases left in between. This CDR3 has 16 residues. This chain's CDR3 is CASSQDLRGPNYGYTF. As DNA, the CDR3 is TGCGCCAGCAGCCAAGATCTAAGGGGCCCAAACTATGGCTACACCTTC.

This clone was recorded only once. The rearrangement uses TRBV2 and TRBJ1-6, with 7 bases fitting TRBD1. The CDR3 loop spans 14 amino acids. V lost 8 bases to trimming and J lost 4 bases; unmatched junction nucleotides: 5. Germline values: CDR1 SNHLY, CDR2 FYNNEI. CDR3 sequence (DNA): TGTGCCAGCGGGACAGCCCAATATAATTCACCCCTCCACTTT. Translated: CASGTAQYNSPLHF.

This chain joins TRBV10-3 and TRBJ2-1; D is ambiguous. The length of the CDR3 is 13 residues. V was cut by 10 bases and J by 0 bases, with 10 bases left in between. In germline, CDR1 is ENHRY, CDR2 SYGVKD. CDR3: CATTPGSYNEQFF. As DNA, the CDR3 is TGTGCCACCACTCCCGGCTCCTACAATGAGCAGTTCTTC.

The rearrangement joins TRBV2 to TRBJ2-3, with D maybe TRBD2 (6 bases). The V end lost 11 bases, the J end lost 8 bases, and 26 bases lay between the germline ends. Per germline, CDR1 SNHLY and CDR2 FYNNEI. This CDR3 is 15 amino acids long. The CDR3: CAVGGTESETGTQYF. The CDR3 DNA reads as TGTGCCGTGGGGGGTACTGAATCTGAAACCGGTACGCAGTATTTT.

The V and J genes are TRBV7-3 and TRBJ1-1, with 9 bases matching TRBD1. The length of the CDR3 is 12 residues. Germline values: CDR1 SGHTA, CDR2 FQGTGA. V dropped 5 bases and J dropped 8; count of bases not matched to a gene: 3. In DNA, the CDR3 is TGTGCCAGCAGCAAAGGACAGGGGGAAGCTTTCTTT. Amino acid sequence: CASSKGQGEAFF.

Here the CDR3 reads CASSIDRGETQYF. The CDR3 bases are TGTGCCAGCAGCATAGACAGGGGGGAGACCCAGTACTTC. This chain joins TRBV7-3 and TRBJ2-5; 9 positions match TRBD1. Germline CDR1 reads SGHTA; CDR2 reads FQGTGA. The CDR3 length is 13 residues. J was trimmed by 5 bases and V by 5 bases; bases with no gene match: 3.

This chain uses TRBV6-5 with TRBJ2-7; 11 bases map to TRBD2. Per the germline V gene, CDR1 is MNHEY and CDR2 is SVGAGI. CDR3 length: 15 amino acids. V shed 4 bases and J 7 bases; nucleotides not matched to a gene: 9. CDR3 DNA sequence: TGTGCCAGCAGTTCACGACTAGCGGGAACCCCTGAGCAGTACTTC. Its translation: CASSSRLAGTPEQYF.

The chain couples TRBV11-1 to TRBJ1-6, with 10 nucleotides matching TRBD1. The V segment lost 0 bases and the J segment 6 bases; nucleotides outside the gene matches: 8. The CDR3 sequence is 18 residues long. CDR1 and CDR2 from the germline V gene are SGHAT and FQDESV (reference sequence). CDR3 residues: CASSLAGTGALPNSPLHF. CDR3 DNA: TGTGCCAGCAGCTTAGCCGGGACAGGGGCGCTACCTAATTCACCCCTCCACTTT.

The chain recombines TRBV14 with TRBJ1-1, with TRBD1 identical over 9 bases. The CDR3 covers 16 residues. Germline CDR1 reads SGHDN; CDR2 reads FVKESK. After removal of 3 bases from V and 3 bases from J, the junction contained 8 bases not matched to a gene. The CDR3 DNA follows: TGTGCCAGCAGCCATCGACAGGGGGTGATGGACACTGAAGCTTTCTTT. Translating gives CASSHRQGVMDTEAFF. The variable domain in full, completed from reference TRBV14 and TRBJ1-1, reads EAGVTQFPSHSVIEKGQTVTLRCDPISGHDNLYWYRRVMGKEIKFLLHFVKESKQDESGMPNNRFLAERTGGTYSTLKVQPAELEDSGVYFCASSHRQGVMDTEAFFGQGTRLTVV.

The chain uses TRBV30 and TRBJ2-3; 7 nucleotides line up with TRBD1. V lost 4 bases to trimming and J lost 4 bases; unmatched junction nucleotides: 5. Germline V gives CDR1 GTSNPN, CDR2 SVGIG (reference sequence). The CDR3 length is 13 residues. In nucleotides, the CDR3 is TGTGCCTGGAACTTAGGGACAGCAGATACGCAGTATTTT. It codes for CAWNLGTADTQYF.